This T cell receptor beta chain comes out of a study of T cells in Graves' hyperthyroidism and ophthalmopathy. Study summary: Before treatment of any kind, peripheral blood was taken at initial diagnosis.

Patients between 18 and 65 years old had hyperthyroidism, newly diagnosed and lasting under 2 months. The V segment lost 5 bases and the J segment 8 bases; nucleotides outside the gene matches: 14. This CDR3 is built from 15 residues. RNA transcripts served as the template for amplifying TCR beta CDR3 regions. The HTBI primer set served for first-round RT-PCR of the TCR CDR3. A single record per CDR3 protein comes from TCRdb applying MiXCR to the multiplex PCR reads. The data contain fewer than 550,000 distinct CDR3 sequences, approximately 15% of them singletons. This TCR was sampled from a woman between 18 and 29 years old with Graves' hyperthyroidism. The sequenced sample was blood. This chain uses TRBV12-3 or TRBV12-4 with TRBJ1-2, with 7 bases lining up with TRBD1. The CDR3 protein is CASSLTGDGLGGYTF. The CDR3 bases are TGTGCCAGCAGTCTAACAGGGGATGGACTCGGGGGCTACACCTTC.